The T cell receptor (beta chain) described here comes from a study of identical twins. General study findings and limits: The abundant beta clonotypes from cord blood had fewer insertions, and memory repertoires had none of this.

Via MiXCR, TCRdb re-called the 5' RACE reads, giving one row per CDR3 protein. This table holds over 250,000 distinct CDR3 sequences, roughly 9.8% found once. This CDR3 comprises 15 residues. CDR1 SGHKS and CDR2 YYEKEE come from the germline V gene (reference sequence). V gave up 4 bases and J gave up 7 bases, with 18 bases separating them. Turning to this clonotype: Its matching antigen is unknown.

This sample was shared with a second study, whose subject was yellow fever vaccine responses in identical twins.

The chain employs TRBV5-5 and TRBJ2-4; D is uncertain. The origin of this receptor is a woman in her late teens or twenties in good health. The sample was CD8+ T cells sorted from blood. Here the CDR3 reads CASSALVNGDNIQYF. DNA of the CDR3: TGTGCCAGCAGCGCGCTCGTCAATGGTGACAACATTCAGTACTTC.